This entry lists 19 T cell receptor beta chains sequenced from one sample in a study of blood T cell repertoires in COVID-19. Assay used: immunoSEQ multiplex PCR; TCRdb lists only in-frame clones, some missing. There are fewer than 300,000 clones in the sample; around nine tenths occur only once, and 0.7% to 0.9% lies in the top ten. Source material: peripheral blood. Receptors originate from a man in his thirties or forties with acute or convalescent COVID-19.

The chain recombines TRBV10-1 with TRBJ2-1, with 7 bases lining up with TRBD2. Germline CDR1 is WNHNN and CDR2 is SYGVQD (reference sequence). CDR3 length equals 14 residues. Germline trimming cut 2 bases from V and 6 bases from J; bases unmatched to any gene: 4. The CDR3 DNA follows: TGCGCCAGCAGTGAGAGGCTAGCGGTCAATGAGCAGTTCTTC. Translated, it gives CASSERLAVNEQFF.

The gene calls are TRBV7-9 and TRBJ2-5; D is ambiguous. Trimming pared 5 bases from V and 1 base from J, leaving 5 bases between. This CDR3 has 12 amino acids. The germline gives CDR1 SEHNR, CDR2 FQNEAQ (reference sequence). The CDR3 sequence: CASSQIQETQYF. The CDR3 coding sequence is TGTGCCAGCAGCCAAATCCAAGAGACCCAGTACTTC.

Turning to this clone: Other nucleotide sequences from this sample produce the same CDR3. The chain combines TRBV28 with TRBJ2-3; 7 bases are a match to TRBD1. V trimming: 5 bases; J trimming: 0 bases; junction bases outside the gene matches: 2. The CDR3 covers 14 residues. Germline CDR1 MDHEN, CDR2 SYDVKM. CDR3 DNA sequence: TGTGCCAGCAGTGGGGGACAGAGCACAGATACGCAGTATTTT. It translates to CASSGGQSTDTQYF.

The CDR3 bases are TGTGCCAGCAGCCTTCTGGAGGGCCGTGAAGCTTTCTTT. Translation gives CASSLLEGREAFF. The gene calls are TRBV3-1 (or the pseudogene TRBV3-2) and TRBJ1-1; D remains ambiguous. V gave up 4 bases and J gave up 7 bases, with 13 bases separating them. This CDR3 is 13 amino acids long. CDR1 LGHDT and CDR2 YNNKEL come from the germline V gene (reference sequence).

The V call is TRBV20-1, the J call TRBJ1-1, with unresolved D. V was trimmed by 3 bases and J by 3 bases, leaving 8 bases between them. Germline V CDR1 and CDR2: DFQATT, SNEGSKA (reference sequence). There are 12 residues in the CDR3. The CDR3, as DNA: TGCAGTGCTAGTCCGAGGGACACTGAAGCTTTCTTT. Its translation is CSASPRDTEAFF.

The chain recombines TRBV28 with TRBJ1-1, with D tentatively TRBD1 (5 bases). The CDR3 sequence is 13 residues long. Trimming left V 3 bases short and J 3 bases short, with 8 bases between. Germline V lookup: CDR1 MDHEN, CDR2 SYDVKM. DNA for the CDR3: TGTGCCAGCAGTTTGGGGACTTACACTGAAGCTTTCTTT. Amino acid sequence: CASSLGTYTEAFF.

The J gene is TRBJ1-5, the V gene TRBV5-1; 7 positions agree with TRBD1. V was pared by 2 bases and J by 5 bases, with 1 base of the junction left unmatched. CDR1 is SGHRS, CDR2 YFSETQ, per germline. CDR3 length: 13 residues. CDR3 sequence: CASSFQGDQPQHF. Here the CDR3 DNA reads TGCGCCAGCAGCTTCCAGGGGGATCAGCCCCAGCATTTT.

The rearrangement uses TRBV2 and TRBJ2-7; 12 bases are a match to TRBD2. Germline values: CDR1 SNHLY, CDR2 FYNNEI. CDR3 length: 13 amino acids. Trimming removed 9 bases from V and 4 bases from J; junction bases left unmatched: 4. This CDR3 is CASRLAGDYEQYF. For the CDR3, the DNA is TGTGCCAGTAGACTAGCGGGGGATTACGAGCAGTACTTC.

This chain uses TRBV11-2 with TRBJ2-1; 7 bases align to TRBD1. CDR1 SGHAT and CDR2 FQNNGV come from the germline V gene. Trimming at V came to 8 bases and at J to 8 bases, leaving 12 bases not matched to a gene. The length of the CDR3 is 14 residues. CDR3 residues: CASGRTGELYEQFF. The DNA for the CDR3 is TGTGCCAGCGGCCGGACAGGCGAGCTTTATGAGCAGTTCTTC.

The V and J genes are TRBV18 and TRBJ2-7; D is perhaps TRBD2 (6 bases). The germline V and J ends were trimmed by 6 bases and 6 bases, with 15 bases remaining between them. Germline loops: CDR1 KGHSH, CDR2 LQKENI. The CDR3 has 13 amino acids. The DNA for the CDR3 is TGTGCCAGCTCCCTAAACGGAGGGCGCGAGCAGTACTTC. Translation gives CASSLNGGREQYF.

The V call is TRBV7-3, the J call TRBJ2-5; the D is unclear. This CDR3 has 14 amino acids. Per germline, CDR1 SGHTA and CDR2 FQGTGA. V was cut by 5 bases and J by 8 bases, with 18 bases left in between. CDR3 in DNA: TGTGCCAGCAGCCCCCGCGTGAGGTCGGAAACCCAGTACTTC. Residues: CASSPRVRSETQYF.

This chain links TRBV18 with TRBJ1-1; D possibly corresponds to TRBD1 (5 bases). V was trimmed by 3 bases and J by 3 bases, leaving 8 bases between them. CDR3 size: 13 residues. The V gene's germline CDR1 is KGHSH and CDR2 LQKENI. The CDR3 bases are TGTGCCAGCTCACCTGGGGGGGACACTGAAGCTTTCTTT. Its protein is CASSPGGDTEAFF.

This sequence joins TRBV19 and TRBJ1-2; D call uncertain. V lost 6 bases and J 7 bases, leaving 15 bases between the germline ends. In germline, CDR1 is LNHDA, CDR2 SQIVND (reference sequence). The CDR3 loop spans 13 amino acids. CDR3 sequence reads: CASRREPISGYTF. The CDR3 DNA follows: TGTGCCAGTAGGAGGGAACCTATATCTGGCTACACCTTC. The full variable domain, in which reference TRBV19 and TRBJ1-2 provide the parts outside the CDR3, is DGGITQSPKYLFRKEGQNVTLSCEQNLNHDAMYWYRQDPGQGLRLIYYSQIVNDFQKGDIAEGYSVSREKKESFPLTVTSAQKNPTAFYLCASRREPISGYTFGSGTRLTVV.

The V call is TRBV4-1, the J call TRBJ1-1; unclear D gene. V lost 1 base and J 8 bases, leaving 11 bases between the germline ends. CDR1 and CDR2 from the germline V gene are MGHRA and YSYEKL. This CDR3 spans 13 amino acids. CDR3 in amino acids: CASSQVFLSEAFF. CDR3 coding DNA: TGCGCCAGCAGCCAAGTTTTTCTGAGCGAAGCTTTCTTT.

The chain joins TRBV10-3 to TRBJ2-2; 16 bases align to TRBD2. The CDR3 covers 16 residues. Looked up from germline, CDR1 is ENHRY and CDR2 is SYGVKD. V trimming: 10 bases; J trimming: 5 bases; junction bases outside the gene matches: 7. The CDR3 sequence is CATRGTSGRGTGELFF. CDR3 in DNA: TGTGCCACCCGCGGGACTAGCGGGAGGGGAACCGGGGAGCTGTTTTTT.

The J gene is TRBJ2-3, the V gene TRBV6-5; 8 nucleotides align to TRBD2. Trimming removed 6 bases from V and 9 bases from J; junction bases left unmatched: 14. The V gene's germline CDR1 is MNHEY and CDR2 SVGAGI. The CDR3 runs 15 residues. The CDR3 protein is CASRPGLEPSRTQYF. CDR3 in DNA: TGTGCCAGCAGGCCGGGACTAGAACCCTCGAGAACGCAGTATTTT.

CDR3 protein: CASKGARHEQYF. CDR3 coding DNA: TGTGCCAGCAAGGGAGCACGGCACGAGCAGTACTTC. This chain connects TRBV7-9 to TRBJ2-7, with D perhaps matching TRBD2 (5 bases). Germline V lookup: CDR1 SEHNR, CDR2 FQNEAQ (reference sequence). Trimming shortened V by 7 bases and J by 5 bases, and 12 bases separated the two germline ends. The CDR3 extends over 12 amino acids.

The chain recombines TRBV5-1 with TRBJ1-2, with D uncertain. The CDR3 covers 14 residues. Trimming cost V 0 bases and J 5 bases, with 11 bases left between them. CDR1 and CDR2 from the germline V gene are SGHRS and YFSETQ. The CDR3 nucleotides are TGCGCCAGCAGCTTGGCGGGAGTTGGGTATGGCTACACCTTC. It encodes CASSLAGVGYGYTF. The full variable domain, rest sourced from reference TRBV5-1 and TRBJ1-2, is KAGVTQTPRYLIKTRGQQVTLSCSPISGHRSVSWYQQTPGQGLQFLFEYFSETQRNKGNFPGRFSGRQFSNSRSEMNVSTLELGDSALYLCASSLAGVGYGYTFGSGTRLTVV.

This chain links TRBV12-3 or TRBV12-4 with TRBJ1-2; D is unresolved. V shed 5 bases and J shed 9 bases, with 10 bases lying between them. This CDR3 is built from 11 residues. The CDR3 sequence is CASSLRWRYTF. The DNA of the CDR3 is TGTGCCAGCAGTCTGCGGTGGCGCTACACCTTC.